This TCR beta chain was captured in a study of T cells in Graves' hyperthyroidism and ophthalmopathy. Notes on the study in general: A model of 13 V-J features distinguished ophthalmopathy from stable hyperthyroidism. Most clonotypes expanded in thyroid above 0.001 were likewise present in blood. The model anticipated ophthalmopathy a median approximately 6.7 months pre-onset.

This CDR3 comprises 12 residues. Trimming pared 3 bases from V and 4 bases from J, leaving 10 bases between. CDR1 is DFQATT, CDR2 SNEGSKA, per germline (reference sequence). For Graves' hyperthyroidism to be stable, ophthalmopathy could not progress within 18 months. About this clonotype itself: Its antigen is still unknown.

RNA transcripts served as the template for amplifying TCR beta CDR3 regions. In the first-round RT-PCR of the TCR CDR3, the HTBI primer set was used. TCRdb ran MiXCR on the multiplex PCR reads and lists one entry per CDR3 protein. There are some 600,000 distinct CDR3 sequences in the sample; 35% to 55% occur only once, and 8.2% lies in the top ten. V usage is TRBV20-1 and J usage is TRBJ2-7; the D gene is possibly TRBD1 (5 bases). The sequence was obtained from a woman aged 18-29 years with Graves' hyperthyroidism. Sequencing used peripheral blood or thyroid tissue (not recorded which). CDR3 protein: CSASLTAYEQYF. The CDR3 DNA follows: TGCAGTGCTAGCTTGACAGCGTACGAGCAGTACTTC.